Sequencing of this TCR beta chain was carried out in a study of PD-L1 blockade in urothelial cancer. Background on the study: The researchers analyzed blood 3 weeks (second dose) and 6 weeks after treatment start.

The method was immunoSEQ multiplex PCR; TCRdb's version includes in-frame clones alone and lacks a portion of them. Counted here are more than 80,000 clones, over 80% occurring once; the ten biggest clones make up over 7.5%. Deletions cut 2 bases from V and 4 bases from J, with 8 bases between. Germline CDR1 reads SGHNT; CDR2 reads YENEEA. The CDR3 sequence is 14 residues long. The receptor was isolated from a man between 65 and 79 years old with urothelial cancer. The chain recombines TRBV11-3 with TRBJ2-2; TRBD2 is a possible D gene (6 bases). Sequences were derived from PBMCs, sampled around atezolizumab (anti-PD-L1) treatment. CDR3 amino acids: CASSLRGGTGELFF. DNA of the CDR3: TGTGCCAGCAGCTTACGGGGAGGCACCGGGGAGCTGTTTTTT.